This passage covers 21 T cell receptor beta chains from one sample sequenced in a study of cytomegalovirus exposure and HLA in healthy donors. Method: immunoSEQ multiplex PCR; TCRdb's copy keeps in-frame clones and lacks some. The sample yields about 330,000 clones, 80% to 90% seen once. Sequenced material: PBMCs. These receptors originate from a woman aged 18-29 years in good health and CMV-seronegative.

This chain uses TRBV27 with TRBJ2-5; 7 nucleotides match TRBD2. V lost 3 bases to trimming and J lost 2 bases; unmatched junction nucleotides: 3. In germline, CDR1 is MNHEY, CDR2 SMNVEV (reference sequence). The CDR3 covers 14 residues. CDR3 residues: CASSFRGEQETQYF. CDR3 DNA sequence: TGTGCCAGCAGTTTCCGGGGGGAGCAAGAGACCCAGTACTTC.

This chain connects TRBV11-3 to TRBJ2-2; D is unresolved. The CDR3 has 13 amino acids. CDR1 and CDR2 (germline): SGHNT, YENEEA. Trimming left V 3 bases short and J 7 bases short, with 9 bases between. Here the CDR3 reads CASSFGSLGELFF. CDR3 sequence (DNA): TGTGCCAGCAGCTTCGGGTCTCTCGGGGAGCTGTTTTTT.

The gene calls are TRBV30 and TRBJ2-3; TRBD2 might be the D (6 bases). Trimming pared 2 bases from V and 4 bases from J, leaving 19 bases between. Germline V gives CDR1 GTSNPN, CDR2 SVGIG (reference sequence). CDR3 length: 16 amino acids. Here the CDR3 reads CAWSPGGGGSADTQYF. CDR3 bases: TGTGCCTGGAGTCCCGGTGGTGGAGGGTCGGCAGATACGCAGTATTTT.

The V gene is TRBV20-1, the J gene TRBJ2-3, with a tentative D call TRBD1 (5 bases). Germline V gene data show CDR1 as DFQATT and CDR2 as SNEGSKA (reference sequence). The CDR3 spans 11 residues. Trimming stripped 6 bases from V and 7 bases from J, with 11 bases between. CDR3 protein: CSARTGNTQYF. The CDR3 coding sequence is TGCAGTGCCCGAACAGGAAATACGCAGTATTTT.

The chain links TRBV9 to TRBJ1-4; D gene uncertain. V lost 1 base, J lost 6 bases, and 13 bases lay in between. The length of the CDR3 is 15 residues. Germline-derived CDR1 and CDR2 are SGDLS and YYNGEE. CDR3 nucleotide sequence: TGTGCCAGCAGCGTATCTCCTGGGCGGGATGAAAAACTGTTTTTT. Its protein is CASSVSPGRDEKLFF. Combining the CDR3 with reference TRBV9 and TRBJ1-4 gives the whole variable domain DSGVTQTPKHLITATGQRVTLRCSPRSGDLSVYWYQQSLDQGLQFLIQYYNGEERAKGNILERFSAQQFPDLHSELNLSSLELGDSALYFCASSVSPGRDEKLFFGSGTQLSVL.

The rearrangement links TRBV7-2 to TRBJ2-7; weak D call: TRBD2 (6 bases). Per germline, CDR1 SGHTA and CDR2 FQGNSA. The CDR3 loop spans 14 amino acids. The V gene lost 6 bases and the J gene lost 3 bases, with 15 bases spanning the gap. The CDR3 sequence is CASSNRDLGYEQYF. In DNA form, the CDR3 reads TGTGCCAGCAGTAACCGGGACTTAGGCTACGAGCAGTACTTC.

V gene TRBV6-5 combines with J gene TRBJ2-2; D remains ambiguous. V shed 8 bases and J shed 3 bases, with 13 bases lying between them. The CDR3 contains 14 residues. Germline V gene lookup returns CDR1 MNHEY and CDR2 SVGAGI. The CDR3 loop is CASRVVVDTGELFF. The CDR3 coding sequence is TGTGCCAGCCGCGTTGTCGTAGACACCGGGGAGCTGTTTTTT.

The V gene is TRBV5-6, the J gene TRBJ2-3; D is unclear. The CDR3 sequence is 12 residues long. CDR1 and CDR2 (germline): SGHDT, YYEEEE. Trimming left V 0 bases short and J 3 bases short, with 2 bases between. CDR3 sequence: CASSLATDTQYF. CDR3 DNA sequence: TGTGCCAGCAGCTTGGCGACAGATACGCAGTATTTT.

Here the CDR3 DNA reads TGTGCCAGCAGTGACGGGCCGGCGTATGGCTACACCTTC. Its protein product is CASSDGPAYGYTF. This rearrangement joins TRBV6-4 to TRBJ1-2; no clear D gene. Trimming took 2 bases from V and 5 from J, leaving 9 bases between them. CDR1 MRHNA and CDR2 SNTAGT come from the germline V gene. The CDR3 runs to 13 residues.

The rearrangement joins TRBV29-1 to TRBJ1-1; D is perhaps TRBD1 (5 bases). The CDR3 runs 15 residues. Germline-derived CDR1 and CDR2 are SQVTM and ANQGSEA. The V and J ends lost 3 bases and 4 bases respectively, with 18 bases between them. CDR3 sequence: CSVDLDSTMGTEAFF. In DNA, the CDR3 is TGCAGCGTTGACTTAGACAGCACTATGGGCACTGAAGCTTTCTTT.

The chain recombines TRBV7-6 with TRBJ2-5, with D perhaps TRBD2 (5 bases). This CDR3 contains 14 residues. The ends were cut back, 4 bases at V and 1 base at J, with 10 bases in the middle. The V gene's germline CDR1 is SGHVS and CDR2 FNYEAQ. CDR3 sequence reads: CASSSDYPQETQYF. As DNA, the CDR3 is TGTGCCAGCAGCTCAGACTACCCCCAAGAGACCCAGTACTTC.

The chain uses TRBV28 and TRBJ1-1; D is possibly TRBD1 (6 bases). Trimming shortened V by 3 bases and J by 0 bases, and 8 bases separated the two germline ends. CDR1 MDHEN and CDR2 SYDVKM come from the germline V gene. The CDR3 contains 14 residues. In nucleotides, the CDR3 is TGTGCCAGCAGTTTCGGGGGGCTGAACACTGAAGCTTTCTTT. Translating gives CASSFGGLNTEAFF.

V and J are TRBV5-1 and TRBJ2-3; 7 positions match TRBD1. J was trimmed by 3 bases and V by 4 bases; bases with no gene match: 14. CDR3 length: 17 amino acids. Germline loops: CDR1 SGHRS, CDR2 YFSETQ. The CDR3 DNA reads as TGCGCCAGCAGCCCGAGTGGATGGGGGACAGAGACAGATACGCAGTATTTT. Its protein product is CASSPSGWGTETDTQYF.

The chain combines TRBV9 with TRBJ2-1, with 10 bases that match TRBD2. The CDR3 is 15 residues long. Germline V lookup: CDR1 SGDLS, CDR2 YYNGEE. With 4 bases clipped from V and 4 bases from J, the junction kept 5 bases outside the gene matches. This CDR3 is CASSPSGSEYNEQFF. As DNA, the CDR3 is TGTGCCAGCAGCCCTAGCGGGAGTGAGTACAATGAGCAGTTCTTC.

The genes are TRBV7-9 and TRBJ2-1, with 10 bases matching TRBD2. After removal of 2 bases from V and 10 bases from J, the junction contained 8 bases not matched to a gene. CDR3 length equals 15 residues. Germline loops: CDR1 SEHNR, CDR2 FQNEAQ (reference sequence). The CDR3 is CASSLSGTSDREQFF. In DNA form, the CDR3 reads TGTGCCAGCAGCTTAAGCGGGACTAGCGATCGGGAGCAGTTCTTC.

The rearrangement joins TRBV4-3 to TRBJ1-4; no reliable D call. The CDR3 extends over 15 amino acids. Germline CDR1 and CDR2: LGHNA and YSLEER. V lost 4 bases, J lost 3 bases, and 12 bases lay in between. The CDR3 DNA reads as TGCGCCAGCAGCCCAGAGTCGGGTTCTAATGAAAAACTGTTTTTT. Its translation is CASSPESGSNEKLFF.

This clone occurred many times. CDR3 region: CASSLQRLDSYNEQFF. The CDR3, as DNA: TGTGCCAGCAGTTTACAGCGGCTAGACTCCTACAATGAGCAGTTCTTC. V usage is TRBV28 and J usage is TRBJ2-1, with a weak D call TRBD2 (5 bases). The germline CDR1 and CDR2 sequences are MDHEN and SYDVKM. The ends were cut back, 2 bases at V and 0 bases at J, with 11 bases in the middle. There are 16 residues in the CDR3.

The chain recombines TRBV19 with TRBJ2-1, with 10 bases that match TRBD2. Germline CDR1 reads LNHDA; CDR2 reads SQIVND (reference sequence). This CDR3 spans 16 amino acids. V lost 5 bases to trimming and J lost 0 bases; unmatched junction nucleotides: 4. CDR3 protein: CASSSGLADSYNEQFF. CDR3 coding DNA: TGTGCCAGTAGTTCTGGACTAGCGGACTCCTACAATGAGCAGTTCTTC.

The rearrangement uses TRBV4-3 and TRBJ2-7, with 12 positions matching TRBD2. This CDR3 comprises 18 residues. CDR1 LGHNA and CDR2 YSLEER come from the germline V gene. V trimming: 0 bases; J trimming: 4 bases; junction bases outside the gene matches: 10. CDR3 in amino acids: CASSQDDGLAGRRYEQYF. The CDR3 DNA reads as TGCGCCAGCAGCCAAGATGACGGACTAGCGGGAAGGAGGTACGAGCAGTACTTC.

The chain's CDR3 is CASSVDGHKNNEQFF. As DNA, the CDR3 is TGTGCCAGCAGCGTAGATGGACACAAAAACAATGAGCAGTTCTTC. The genes are TRBV9 and TRBJ2-1, with D perhaps matching TRBD1 (5 bases). Germline lookup yields CDR1 SGDLS and CDR2 YYNGEE. This CDR3 has 15 residues. V was cut by 0 bases and J by 5 bases, with 12 bases left in between.

The CDR3 sequence: CASSQGATTNEKLFF. The CDR3 nucleotides are TGCGCCAGCAGCCAGGGGGCTACAACTAATGAAAAACTGTTTTTT. The rearrangement joins TRBV4-3 to TRBJ1-4, with a possible D match to TRBD1 (6 bases). Germline CDR1 reads LGHNA; CDR2 reads YSLEER. Trimming shortened V by 3 bases and J by 0 bases, and 8 bases separated the two germline ends. The CDR3 has 15 residues.